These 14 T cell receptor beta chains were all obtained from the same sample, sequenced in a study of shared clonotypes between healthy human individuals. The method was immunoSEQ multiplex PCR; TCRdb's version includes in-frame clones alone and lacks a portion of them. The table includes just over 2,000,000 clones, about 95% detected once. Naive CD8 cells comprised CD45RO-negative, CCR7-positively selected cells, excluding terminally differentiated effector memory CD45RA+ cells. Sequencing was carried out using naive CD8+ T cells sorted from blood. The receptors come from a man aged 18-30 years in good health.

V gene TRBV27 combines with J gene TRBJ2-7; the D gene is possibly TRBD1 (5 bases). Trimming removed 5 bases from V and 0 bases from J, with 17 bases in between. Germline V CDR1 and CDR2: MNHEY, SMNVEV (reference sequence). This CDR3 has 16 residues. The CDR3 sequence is CASSPSAGKISYEQYF. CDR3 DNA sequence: TGTGCCAGCAGTCCCTCTGCAGGGAAAATCTCCTACGAGCAGTACTTC.

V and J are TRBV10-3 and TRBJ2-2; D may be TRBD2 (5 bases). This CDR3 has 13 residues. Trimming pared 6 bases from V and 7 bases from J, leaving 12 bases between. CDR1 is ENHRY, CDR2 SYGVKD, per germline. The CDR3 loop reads CAIRRGLDGELFF. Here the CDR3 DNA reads TGTGCCATCAGACGTGGACTTGACGGGGAGCTGTTTTTT.

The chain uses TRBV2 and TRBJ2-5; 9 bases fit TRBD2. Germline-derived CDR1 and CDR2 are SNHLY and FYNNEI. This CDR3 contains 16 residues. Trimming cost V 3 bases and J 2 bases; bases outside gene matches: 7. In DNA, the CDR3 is TGTGCCAGCAGTGACGTAGCGGGAGCCTCTCAAGAGACCCAGTACTTC. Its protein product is CASSDVAGASQETQYF.

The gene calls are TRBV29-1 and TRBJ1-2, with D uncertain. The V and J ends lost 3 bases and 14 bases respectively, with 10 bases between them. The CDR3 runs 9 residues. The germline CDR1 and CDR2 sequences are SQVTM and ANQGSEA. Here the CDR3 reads CSVEAGETF. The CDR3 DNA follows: TGCAGCGTTGAGGCTGGAGAAACCTTC.

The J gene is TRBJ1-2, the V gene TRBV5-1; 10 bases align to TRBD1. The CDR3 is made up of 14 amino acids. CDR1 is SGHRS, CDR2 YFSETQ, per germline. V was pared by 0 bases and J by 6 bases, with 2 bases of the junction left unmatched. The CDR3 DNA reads TGCGCCAGCAGCTTGGAGGGGACAGGGGATGGCTACACCTTC. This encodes CASSLEGTGDGYTF.

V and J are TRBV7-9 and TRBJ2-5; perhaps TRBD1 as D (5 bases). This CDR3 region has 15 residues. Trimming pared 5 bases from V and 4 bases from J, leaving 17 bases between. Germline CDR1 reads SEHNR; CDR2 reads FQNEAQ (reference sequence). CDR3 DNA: TGTGCCAGCAGCCCCGCCCCGACAGAGTTAGAGACCCAGTACTTC. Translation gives CASSPAPTELETQYF.

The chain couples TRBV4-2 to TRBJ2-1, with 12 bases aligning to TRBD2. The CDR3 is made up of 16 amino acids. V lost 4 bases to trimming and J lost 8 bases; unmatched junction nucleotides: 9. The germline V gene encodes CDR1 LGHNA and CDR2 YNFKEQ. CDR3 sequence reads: CASSPTTSGRDHEQFF. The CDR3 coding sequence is TGTGCCAGCAGCCCAACGACTAGCGGGAGAGACCATGAGCAGTTCTTC.

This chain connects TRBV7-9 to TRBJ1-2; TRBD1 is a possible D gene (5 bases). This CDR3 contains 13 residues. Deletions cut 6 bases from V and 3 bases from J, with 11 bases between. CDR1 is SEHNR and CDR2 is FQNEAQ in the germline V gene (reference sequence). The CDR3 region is CASRGGEDYGYTF. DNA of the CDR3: TGTGCCAGCAGGGGGGGTGAGGACTATGGCTACACCTTC.

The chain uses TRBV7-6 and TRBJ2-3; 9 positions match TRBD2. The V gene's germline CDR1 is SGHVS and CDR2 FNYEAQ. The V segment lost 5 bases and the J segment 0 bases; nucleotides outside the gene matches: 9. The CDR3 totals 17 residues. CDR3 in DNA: TGTGCCAGCAGCCCCCTAGCGGGACCATCTAGCACAGATACGCAGTATTTT. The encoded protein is CASSPLAGPSSTDTQYF.

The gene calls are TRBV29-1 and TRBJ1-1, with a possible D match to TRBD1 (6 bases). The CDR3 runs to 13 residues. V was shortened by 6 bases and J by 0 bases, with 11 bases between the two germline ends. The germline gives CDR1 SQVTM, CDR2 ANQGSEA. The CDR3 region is CSVSDSLNTEAFF. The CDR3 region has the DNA TGCAGCGTGTCGGACAGCTTGAACACTGAAGCTTTCTTT.

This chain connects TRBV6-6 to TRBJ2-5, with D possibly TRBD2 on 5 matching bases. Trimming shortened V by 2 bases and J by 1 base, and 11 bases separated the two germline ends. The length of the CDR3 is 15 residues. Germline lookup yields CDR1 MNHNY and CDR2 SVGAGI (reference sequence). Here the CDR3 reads CASSYSRGSQETQYF. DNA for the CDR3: TGTGCCAGCAGTTACAGTCGAGGGTCCCAAGAGACCCAGTACTTC.

Here the CDR3 reads CASSSGIGEQYF. CDR3 DNA sequence: TGTGCCAGCAGCTCTGGGATAGGCGAGCAGTACTTC. The chain uses TRBV27 and TRBJ2-7; D unresolved. CDR1 and CDR2 from the germline V gene are MNHEY and SMNVEV (reference sequence). There are 12 residues in the CDR3. The V end was cut by 6 bases, the J end by 6 bases, with 12 bases between.

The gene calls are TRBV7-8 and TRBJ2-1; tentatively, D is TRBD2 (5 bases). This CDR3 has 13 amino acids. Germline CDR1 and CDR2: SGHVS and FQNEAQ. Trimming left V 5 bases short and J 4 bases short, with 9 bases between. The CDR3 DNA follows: TGTGCCAGCAGCCTGGGGAGATACAATGAGCAGTTCTTC. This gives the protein CASSLGRYNEQFF.

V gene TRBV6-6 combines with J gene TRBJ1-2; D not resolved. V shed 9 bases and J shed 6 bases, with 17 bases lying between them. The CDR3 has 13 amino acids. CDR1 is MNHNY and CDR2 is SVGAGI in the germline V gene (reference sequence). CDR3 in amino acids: CASTEQTGDGYTF. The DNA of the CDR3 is TGTGCCAGTACGGAGCAAACTGGGGATGGCTACACCTTC.